Sequencing of this TCR beta chain was carried out in a study of shared clonotypes between healthy human individuals. Study-level information: CD8 memory received one plate per donor, CD8 naive two, CD4 memory three and CD4 naive three.

Each subset's genomic DNA was shared equally among a number of immunoSEQ plates. The data were produced by immunoSEQ multiplex PCR, yet TCRdb's version contains in-frame clones alone and is incomplete. The sample yields around 600,000 clones, approximately 95% seen once. The naive CD8 fraction comprised CD45RO-negative cells positively selected for CCR7 and excluded terminally differentiated effector memory CD45RA+ cells. About this clone: Its antigen is unknown.

Study conclusions and caveats: Estimated richness was generally greater in naive than memory subsets. Some clonotypes were shared by all four sorted-subset donors, while others were not shared. The non-shared ones had lower generation probabilities than the shared ones.

J was trimmed by 4 bases and V by 1 base; bases with no gene match: 7. There are 16 residues in the CDR3. Germline V gene lookup returns CDR1 MGHRA and CDR2 YSYEKL. Specimen: naive CD8+ T cells sorted from blood. The rearrangement links TRBV4-1 to TRBJ2-1; 7 bases align to TRBD2. The receptor comes from a woman in her twenties or thirties in good health. The CDR3 region has the DNA TGCGCCAGCAGCCAAGGGGCGGGAGCGGAGTACAATGAGCAGTTCTTC. It specifies CASSQGAGAEYNEQFF.